These 24 T cell receptor beta chains came from one sample sequenced in a study of cytomegalovirus exposure and HLA in healthy donors. The PCR employed 60 Vbeta primers together with 13 Jbeta primers. Only in-frame clones appear in the TCRdb table, and some are missing; sequencing was by immunoSEQ multiplex PCR. The sample holds 100,000 or so clones, about 76% seen once. The specimen sequenced was PBMCs. These receptor sequences come from a woman aged 40 to 50 in good health and CMV-seropositive.

CDR3 in DNA: TGTGCCTCCTCATGGGGACAGGGGGCGACAGGGGCCAACGTCCTGACTTTC. Translated, it gives CASSWGQGATGANVLTF. The chain joins TRBV18 to TRBJ2-6; TRBD1 aligns across 12 bases. This CDR3 comprises 17 residues. V shed 11 bases, J shed 4 bases, and the junction held 12 bases outside the gene matches. Germline V gene sequence: CDR1 KGHSH, CDR2 LQKENI.

The gene calls are TRBV2 and TRBJ1-4, with TRBD1 matching over 11 bases. V lost 7 bases, J lost 8 bases, and 6 bases stayed unmatched. Looked up from germline, CDR1 is SNHLY and CDR2 is FYNNEI. The CDR3 is 14 residues long. CDR3 region: CASITGTGGEKLFF. Written as DNA, the CDR3 is TGTGCCAGCATAACCGGGACAGGGGGGGAAAAACTGTTTTTT.

The J gene is TRBJ2-7, the V gene TRBV4-1; possible D gene TRBD2, 6 bases. The V gene's germline CDR1 is MGHRA and CDR2 YSYEKL. The CDR3 runs to 17 residues. V lost 2 bases to trimming and J lost 0 bases, with 17 bases between them. The CDR3: CASSQLPTSPNSYEQYF. The CDR3 region has the DNA TGCGCCAGCAGCCAACTGCCAACTAGCCCCAACTCCTACGAGCAGTACTTC.

This clone has a handful of counts. This rearrangement joins TRBV5-1 to TRBJ2-5, with 7 bases lining up with TRBD1. Germline-derived CDR1 and CDR2 are SGHRS and YFSETQ. V shed 3 bases, J shed 5 bases, and the junction held 10 bases outside the gene matches. This CDR3 has 15 residues. The CDR3 sequence: CASSWNRGVGETQYF. The CDR3 DNA sequence: TGCGCCAGCAGCTGGAACAGGGGTGTGGGGGAGACCCAGTACTTC.

The chain carries TRBV15 and TRBJ1-2; TRBD1 matches 8 bases. This CDR3 region has 14 residues. Germline trimming cut 2 bases from V and 5 bases from J; bases unmatched to any gene: 4. CDR1 is LNHNV, CDR2 YYDKDF, per germline (reference sequence). DNA of the CDR3: TGTGCCACCAGCAGAAGGGGACAGGTATATGGCTACACCTTC. Protein: CATSRRGQVYGYTF.

This clone was seen just once. The rearrangement links TRBV10-3 to TRBJ2-1, with 9 bases fitting TRBD2. After removal of 0 bases from V and 4 bases from J, the junction contained 4 bases not matched to a gene. The length of the CDR3 is 16 residues. Germline CDR1 is ENHRY and CDR2 is SYGVKD. CDR3 bases: TGTGCCATCAGTGAGTCCGGCGGGGGGGCTTACAATGAGCAGTTCTTC. It codes for CAISESGGGAYNEQFF.

V and J are TRBV18 and TRBJ2-3, with 13 bases that match TRBD2. The length of the CDR3 is 20 residues. The ends lost 2 bases at V and 6 bases at J; junction bases unmatched: 17. In germline, CDR1 is KGHSH, CDR2 LQKENI. CDR3 residues: CASSPKRLAGGHVTGDTQYF. In DNA, the CDR3 is TGTGCCAGCTCACCAAAAAGACTAGCGGGGGGCCATGTCACTGGTGATACGCAGTATTTT.

The chain combines TRBV28 with TRBJ1-4, with no clear D. The germline V gene has CDR1 MDHEN and CDR2 SYDVKM. V was pared by 1 base and J by 10 bases, with 16 bases between. There are 15 residues in the CDR3. The CDR3 DNA reads as TGTGCCAGCAGTTTATTTAAGGACTTGGGCCTAAAACTGTTTTTT. Its translation is CASSLFKDLGLKLFF.

The chain uses TRBV5-4 and TRBJ1-4, with TRBD1 matching over 11 bases. The germline V gene has CDR1 SGHNT and CDR2 YYREEE (reference sequence). The CDR3 loop spans 15 amino acids. V was clipped by 2 bases and J by 7 bases; unmatched bases: 4. CDR3 in DNA: TGTGCCAGCAGCTTCGGACAGGGGGCGCGTGAAAAACTGTTTTTT. Its protein is CASSFGQGAREKLFF.

The chain uses TRBV10-3 and TRBJ1-5, with D unclear. The CDR3 consists of 14 residues. Germline V CDR1 and CDR2: ENHRY, SYGVKD. Trimming pared 0 bases from V and 8 bases from J, leaving 11 bases between. Written as DNA, the CDR3 is TGTGCCATCAGTGAGTCCCCAGGTCTCAAGCCCCAGCATTTT. Translating gives CAISESPGLKPQHF.

This clone was counted between two and nine times. This chain links TRBV2 with TRBJ2-7; possible D gene TRBD1, 5 bases. Germline-derived CDR1 and CDR2 are SNHLY and FYNNEI. The V end lost 5 bases, the J end lost 6 bases, and 14 bases lay between the germline ends. The CDR3 is made up of 13 amino acids. For the CDR3, the DNA is TGTGCCAGCAGTCGTCTCCCAGGGATCGAGCAGTACTTC. Amino acids: CASSRLPGIEQYF. The full variable domain, in which reference TRBV2 and TRBJ2-7 provide the parts outside the CDR3, is EPEVTQTPSHQVTQMGQEVILRCVPISNHLYFYWYRQILGQKVEFLVSFYNNEISEKSEIFDDQFSVERPDGSNFTLKIRSTKLEDSAMYFCASSRLPGIEQYFGPGTRLTVT.

Here the CDR3 reads CASSLGPARDHTGELFF. The CDR3 nucleotides read TGTGCCAGCAGCTTGGGACCGGCGCGGGACCACACCGGGGAGCTGTTTTTT. The V and J genes are TRBV7-9 and TRBJ2-2, with D possibly matching TRBD2 (6 bases). Germline CDR1 and CDR2: SEHNR and FQNEAQ (reference sequence). The CDR3 is 17 amino acids. V lost 3 bases and J lost 3, with 17 bases in between.

The CDR3: CASSEGLVGNQPQHF. CDR3 bases: TGTGCCAGCAGTGAAGGGTTAGTGGGCAATCAGCCCCAGCATTTT. This chain links TRBV2 with TRBJ1-5; the D is unclear. CDR3 length: 15 residues. CDR1 is SNHLY and CDR2 is FYNNEI in the germline V gene. V lost 1 base, J lost 2 bases, and 9 bases lay in between.

This sequence joins TRBV10-3 and TRBJ2-2; TRBD1 might be the D (5 bases). The germline V gene has CDR1 ENHRY and CDR2 SYGVKD. The CDR3 length is 14 residues. With 6 bases removed from V and 10 bases from J, the gap between germline ends came to 18 bases. The CDR3 loop is CAIRGFGVGPELFF. In DNA, the CDR3 is TGTGCCATCAGAGGCTTTGGGGTGGGGCCGGAGCTGTTTTTT.

The chain is built from TRBV5-8 and TRBJ2-6; the D gene is possibly TRBD1 (5 bases). The ends were cut back, 0 bases at V and 0 bases at J, with 10 bases in the middle. CDR3 length: 17 residues. Per germline, CDR1 SGHTS and CDR2 YDEGEE. CDR3 nucleotide sequence: TGTGCCAGCAGCTTGGGAGACAGAGGCTCTGGGGCCAACGTCCTGACTTTC. Translation gives CASSLGDRGSGANVLTF.

This chain uses TRBV18 with TRBJ1-1, with a possible D match to TRBD1 (5 bases). The CDR3 is made up of 15 amino acids. V dropped 3 bases and J dropped 9 bases, with 20 bases sitting between them. The V gene's germline CDR1 is KGHSH and CDR2 LQKENI. DNA of the CDR3: TGTGCCAGCTCACCCGGGGGGGTAGCAGGCATACAAGCTTTCTTT. It codes for CASSPGGVAGIQAFF.

This chain joins TRBV6-6 and TRBJ1-5; D may be TRBD1 (6 bases). CDR1 is MNHNY, CDR2 SVGAGI, per germline (reference sequence). The V end lost 5 bases, the J end lost 4 bases, and 12 bases lay between the germline ends. This CDR3 has 14 residues. CDR3 loop: CASSGHQGNQPQHF. The CDR3 DNA is TGTGCCAGCAGTGGCCATCAGGGGAATCAGCCCCAGCATTTT.

This clone appeared a few times. The chain has TRBV6-5 and TRBJ1-1, with 8 nucleotides matching TRBD1. The CDR3 runs 15 residues. V gave up 4 bases and J gave up 5 bases; unmatched junction bases: 9. Germline CDR1 MNHEY, CDR2 SVGAGI. The CDR3 sequence: CASSSRQGRKTEAFF. In nucleotides, the CDR3 is TGTGCCAGCAGTTCCAGACAGGGGAGGAAGACTGAAGCTTTCTTT.

This clone turned up a few times. The chain joins TRBV11-2 to TRBJ1-2; TRBD1 matches 9 bases. This CDR3 has 16 residues. The V gene's germline CDR1 is SGHAT and CDR2 FQNNGV. The V and J ends lost 5 bases and 2 bases, in that order; junction bases with no gene match: 9. CDR3 sequence: CASSPGRGQGNYGYTF. CDR3 coding DNA: TGTGCCAGCAGCCCTGGGAGGGGACAGGGAAACTATGGCTACACCTTC.

This clone has a single count. The gene calls are TRBV12-5 and TRBJ1-1; 9 positions agree with TRBD1. Germline V gene data show CDR1 as LGHNT and CDR2 as FRNRAP. The CDR3 is 13 amino acids. J gave up 4 bases and V 5 bases, and 2 bases lay outside the gene matches. The DNA of the CDR3 is TGTGCTAGTGGTCAACAGGGGGCCACTGAAGCTTTCTTT. Translation gives CASGQQGATEAFF.

The chain combines TRBV2 with TRBJ1-5; TRBD1 matches 11 bases. CDR3 length: 17 residues. After removal of 8 bases from V and 3 bases from J, the junction contained 12 bases not matched to a gene. Germline CDR1 and CDR2: SNHLY and FYNNEI. The CDR3 sequence: CASSGQGAVGDNQPQHF. The DNA for the CDR3 is TGTGCCAGCTCAGGACAGGGGGCGGTGGGTGACAATCAGCCCCAGCATTTT.

The chain has TRBV4-1 and TRBJ1-2; a weak D match, TRBD1 (6 bases). CDR1 and CDR2 (germline): MGHRA, YSYEKL. Trimming took 4 bases from V and 1 from J, leaving 13 bases between them. The CDR3 is 15 residues long. The CDR3 DNA is TGCGCCAGCAGCCCCGCCGGACAGCTTAACTATGGCTACACCTTC. Its translation: CASSPAGQLNYGYTF.

The chain couples TRBV18 to TRBJ1-2; D gene ambiguous. This CDR3 region has 13 residues. CDR1 is KGHSH and CDR2 is LQKENI in the germline V gene. Between the trimmed V and J ends, which lost 0 bases and 7 bases, there was a span of 9 bases. The CDR3 nucleotides are TGTGCCAGCTCACCACCCGCGCAGGCTGGCTACACCTTC. Translating it yields CASSPPAQAGYTF.

This clone came up a few times. V usage is TRBV2 and J usage is TRBJ2-1, with 9 positions matching TRBD2. CDR3 length: 13 amino acids. Germline CDR1 and CDR2: SNHLY and FYNNEI. V was pared by 7 bases and J by 8 bases, with 6 bases of the junction left unmatched. The CDR3 region has the DNA TGTGCCAGCAACCGGCTAGCGGGGTATGAGCAGTTCTTC. This gives the protein CASNRLAGYEQFF.